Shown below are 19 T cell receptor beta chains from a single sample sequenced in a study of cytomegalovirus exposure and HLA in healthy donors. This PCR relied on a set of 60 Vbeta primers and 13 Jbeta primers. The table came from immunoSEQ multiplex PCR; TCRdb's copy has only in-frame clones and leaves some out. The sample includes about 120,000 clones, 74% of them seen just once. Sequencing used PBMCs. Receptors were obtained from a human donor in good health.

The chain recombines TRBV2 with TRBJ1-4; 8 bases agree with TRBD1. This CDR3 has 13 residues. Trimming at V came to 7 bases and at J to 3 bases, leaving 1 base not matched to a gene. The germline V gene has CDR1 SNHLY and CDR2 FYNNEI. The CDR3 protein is CASKQGANEKLFF. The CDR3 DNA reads TGTGCCAGCAAACAGGGGGCTAATGAAAAACTGTTTTTT.

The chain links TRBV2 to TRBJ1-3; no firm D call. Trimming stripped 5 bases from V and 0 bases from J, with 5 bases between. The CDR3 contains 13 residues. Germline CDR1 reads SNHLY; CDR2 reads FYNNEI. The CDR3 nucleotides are TGTGCCAGCAGTATTAGCTCTGGAAACACCATATATTTT. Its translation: CASSISSGNTIYF.

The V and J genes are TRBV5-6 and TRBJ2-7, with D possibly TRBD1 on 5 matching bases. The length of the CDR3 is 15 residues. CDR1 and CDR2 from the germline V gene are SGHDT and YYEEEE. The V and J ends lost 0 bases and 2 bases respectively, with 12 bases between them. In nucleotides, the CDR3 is TGTGCCAGCAGCTTGGTGACGGGCAGGGCCTACGAGCAGTACTTC. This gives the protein CASSLVTGRAYEQYF.

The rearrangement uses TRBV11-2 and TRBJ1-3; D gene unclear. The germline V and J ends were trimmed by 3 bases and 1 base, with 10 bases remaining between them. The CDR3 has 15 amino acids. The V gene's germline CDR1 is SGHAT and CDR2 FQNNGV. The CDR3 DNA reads TGTGCCAGCAGCTTGTTATTCGGTTCTGGAAACACCATATATTTT. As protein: CASSLLFGSGNTIYF.

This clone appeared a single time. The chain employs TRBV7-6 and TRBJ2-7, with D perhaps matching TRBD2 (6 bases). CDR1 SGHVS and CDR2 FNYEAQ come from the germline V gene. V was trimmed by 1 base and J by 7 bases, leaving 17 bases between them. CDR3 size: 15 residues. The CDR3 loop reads CASSLGAGYSGEQYF. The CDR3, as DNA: TGTGCCAGCAGCTTAGGAGCGGGTTACTCGGGGGAGCAGTACTTC.

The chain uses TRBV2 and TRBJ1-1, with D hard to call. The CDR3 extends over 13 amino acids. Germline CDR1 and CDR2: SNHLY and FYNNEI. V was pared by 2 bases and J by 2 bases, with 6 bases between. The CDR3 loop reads CASSENTNTEAFF. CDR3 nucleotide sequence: TGTGCCAGCAGTGAAAACACAAACACTGAAGCTTTCTTT.

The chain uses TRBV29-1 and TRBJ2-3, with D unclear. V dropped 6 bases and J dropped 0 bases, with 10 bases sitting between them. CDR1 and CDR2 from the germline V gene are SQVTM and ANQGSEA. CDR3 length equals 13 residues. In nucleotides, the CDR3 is TGCAGCGTGAGGATCCGAAGCACAGATACGCAGTATTTT. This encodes CSVRIRSTDTQYF.

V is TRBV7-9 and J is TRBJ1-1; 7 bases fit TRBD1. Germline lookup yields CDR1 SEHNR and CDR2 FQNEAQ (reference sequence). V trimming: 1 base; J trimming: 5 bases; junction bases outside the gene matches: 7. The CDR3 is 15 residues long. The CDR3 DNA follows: TGTGCCAGCAGCTTAGTTGGGGCAGGGGGGACTGAAGCTTTCTTT. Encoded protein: CASSLVGAGGTEAFF.

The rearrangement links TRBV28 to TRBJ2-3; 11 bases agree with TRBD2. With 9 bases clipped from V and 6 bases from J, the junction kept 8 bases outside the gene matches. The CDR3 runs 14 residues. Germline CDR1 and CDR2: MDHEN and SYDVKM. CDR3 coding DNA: TGTGCCAGTAGGCTAGCGGGGGGTTTGGATACGCAGTATTTT. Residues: CASRLAGGLDTQYF.

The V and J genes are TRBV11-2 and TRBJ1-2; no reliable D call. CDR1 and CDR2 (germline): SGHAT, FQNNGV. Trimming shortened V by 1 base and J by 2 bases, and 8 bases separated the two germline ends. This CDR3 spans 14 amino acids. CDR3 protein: CASSLVGSNYGYTF. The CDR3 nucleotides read TGTGCCAGCAGCTTAGTGGGCAGCAACTATGGCTACACCTTC.

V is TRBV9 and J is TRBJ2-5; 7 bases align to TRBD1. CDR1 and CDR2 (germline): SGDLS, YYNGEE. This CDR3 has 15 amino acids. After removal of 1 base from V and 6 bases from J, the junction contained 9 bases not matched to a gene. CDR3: CASSVSDRTGKTQYF. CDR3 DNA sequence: TGTGCCAGCAGCGTATCGGACAGGACGGGGAAGACCCAGTACTTC.

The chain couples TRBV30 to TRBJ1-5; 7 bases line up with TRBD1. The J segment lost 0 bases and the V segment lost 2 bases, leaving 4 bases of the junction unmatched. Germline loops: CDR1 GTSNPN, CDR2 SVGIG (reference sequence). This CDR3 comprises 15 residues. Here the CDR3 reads CAWSTGDHSNQPQHF. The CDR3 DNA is TGTGCCTGGAGTACAGGGGATCATAGCAATCAGCCCCAGCATTTT.

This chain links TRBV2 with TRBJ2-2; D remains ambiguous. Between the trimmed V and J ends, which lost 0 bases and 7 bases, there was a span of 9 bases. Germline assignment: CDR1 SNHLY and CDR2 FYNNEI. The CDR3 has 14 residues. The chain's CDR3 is CASSEALRIGELFF. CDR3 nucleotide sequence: TGTGCCAGCAGTGAAGCGCTCAGGATCGGGGAGCTGTTTTTT.

The CDR3 reads CASSQGFGGNTEAFF. CDR3 bases: TGCGCCAGCAGCCAAGGTTTCGGAGGCAACACTGAAGCTTTCTTT. This chain uses TRBV4-1 with TRBJ1-1; no firm D call. Germline V gives CDR1 MGHRA, CDR2 YSYEKL. V was shortened by 1 base and J by 2 bases, with 11 bases between the two germline ends. The CDR3 sequence is 15 residues long.

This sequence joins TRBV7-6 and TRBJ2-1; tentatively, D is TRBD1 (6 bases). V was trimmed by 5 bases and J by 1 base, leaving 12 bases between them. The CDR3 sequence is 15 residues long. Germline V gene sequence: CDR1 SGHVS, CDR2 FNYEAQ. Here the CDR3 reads CASSAAQGSYNEQFF. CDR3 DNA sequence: TGTGCCAGCAGCGCCGCACAGGGATCCTACAATGAGCAGTTCTTC.

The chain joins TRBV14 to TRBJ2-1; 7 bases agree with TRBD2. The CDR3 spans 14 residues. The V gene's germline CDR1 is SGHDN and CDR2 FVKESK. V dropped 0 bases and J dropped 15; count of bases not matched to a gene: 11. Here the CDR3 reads CASSQELGRESPFF. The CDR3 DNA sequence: TGTGCCAGCAGCCAAGAGTTGGGGCGGGAGTCCCCGTTCTTC.

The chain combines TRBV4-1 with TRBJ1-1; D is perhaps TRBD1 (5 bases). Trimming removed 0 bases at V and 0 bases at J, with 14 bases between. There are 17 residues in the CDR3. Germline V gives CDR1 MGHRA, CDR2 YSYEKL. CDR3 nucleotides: TGCGCCAGCAGCCAAGACCAGACAGCGAGAATGAACACTGAAGCTTTCTTT. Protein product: CASSQDQTARMNTEAFF.

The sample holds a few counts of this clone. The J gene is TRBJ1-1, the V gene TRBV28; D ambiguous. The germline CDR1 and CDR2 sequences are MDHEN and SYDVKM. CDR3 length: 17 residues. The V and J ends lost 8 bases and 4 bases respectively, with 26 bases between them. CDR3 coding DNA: TGTGCCAGCCCTCCGTCAAGCCCTGGGCAGGCTATCACTGAAGCTTTCTTT. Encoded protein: CASPPSSPGQAITEAFF.

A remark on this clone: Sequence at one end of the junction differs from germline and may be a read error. The CDR3 loop is CAISRVLAGDYEQYF. CDR3 nucleotides: TGTGCCATCAGCAGAGTTCTAGCGGGAGACTACGAGCAGTACTTC. The chain couples TRBV15 to TRBJ2-7; TRBD2 aligns across 10 bases. The germline V gene has CDR1 LNHNV and CDR2 YYDKDF (reference sequence). CDR3 length: 15 amino acids.